This T cell receptor (beta chain) was observed in a study of blood T cell repertoires in COVID-19. Germline V lookup: CDR1 LGHNA, CDR2 YNFKEQ. Trimming stripped 0 bases from V and 7 bases from J, with 10 bases between. The length of the CDR3 is 15 residues. Using immunoSEQ multiplex PCR, the repertoire was profiled, and TCRdb retains in-frame clones only, with some absent. The sample records 200,000 or so clones, around 90% being singletons. Sequenced material: PBMCs or T cells enriched from blood (not recorded which). This chain uses TRBV4-2 with TRBJ1-6, with D possibly matching TRBD1 (6 bases). This clonotype was obtained from a woman in her twenties or thirties who had been exposed to COVID-19. The DNA of the CDR3 is TGTGCCAGCAGCCAAGATGGACAGTTCAATTCACCCCTCCACTTT. Its translation: CASSQDGQFNSPLHF.